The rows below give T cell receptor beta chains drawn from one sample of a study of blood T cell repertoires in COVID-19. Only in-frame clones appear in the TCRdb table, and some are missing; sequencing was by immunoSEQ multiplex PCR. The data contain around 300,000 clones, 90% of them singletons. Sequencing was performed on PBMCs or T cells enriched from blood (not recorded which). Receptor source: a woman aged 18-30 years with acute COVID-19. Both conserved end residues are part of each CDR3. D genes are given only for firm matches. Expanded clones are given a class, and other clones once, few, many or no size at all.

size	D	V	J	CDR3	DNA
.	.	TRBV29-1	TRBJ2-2	CSVSRLAGELFF	TGCAGCGTTTCCCGGTTGGCCGGGGAGCTGTTTTTT
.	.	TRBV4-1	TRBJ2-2	CASSPAPPRGNTGELFF	TGCGCCAGCAGCCCGGCCCCCCCCAGGGGGAACACCGGGGAGCTGTTTTTT
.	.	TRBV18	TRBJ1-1	CASSDLTVNTEAFF	TGTGCCAGCTCAGATTTGACAGTGAACACTGAAGCTTTCTTT
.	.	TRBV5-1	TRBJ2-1	CASSFGSLDNEQFF	TGCGCCAGCAGCTTCGGGAGCCTAGACAATGAGCAGTTCTTC
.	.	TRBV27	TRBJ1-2	CASSALGRVGYTF	TGTGCCAGCAGTGCTCTCGGCAGGGTTGGCTACACCTTC
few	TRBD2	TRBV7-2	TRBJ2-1	CASSLPAGGPEQFF	TGTGCCAGCAGCTTACCAGCGGGAGGGCCTGAGCAGTTCTTC
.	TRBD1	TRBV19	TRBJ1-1	CASSTIRQGVANTEAFF	TGTGCCAGTAGTACAATTAGACAGGGGGTAGCGAACACTGAAGCTTTCTTT
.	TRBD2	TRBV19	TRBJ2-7	CASRRDGLAGVEQYF	TGTGCCAGTAGGAGAGATGGACTAGCGGGAGTTGAGCAGTACTTC
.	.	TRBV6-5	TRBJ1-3	CASRRVPTSGNTIYF	TGTGCCAGCAGGAGGGTCCCAACCTCTGGAAACACCATATATTTT
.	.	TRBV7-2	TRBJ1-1	CASSLGQNTEAFF	TGTGCCAGCAGCTTAGGACAGAACACTGAAGCTTTCTTT
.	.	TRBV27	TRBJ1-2	CASSFGGLYGYTF	TGTGCCAGCAGTTTCGGTGGACTTTATGGCTACACCTTC
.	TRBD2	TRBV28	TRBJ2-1	CASSPGLGNNEQFF	TGTGCCAGCAGTCCAGGACTAGGTAACAATGAGCAGTTCTTC
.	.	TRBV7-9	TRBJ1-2	CASSLAPWFAASGYTF	TGTGCCAGCAGCTTAGCGCCGTGGTTCGCGGCGTCTGGCTACACCTTC
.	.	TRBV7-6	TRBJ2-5	CASSLGLELLQETQYF	TGTGCCAGCAGCTTAGGGCTAGAGCTTTTACAAGAGACCCAGTACTTC
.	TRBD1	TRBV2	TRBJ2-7	CASSEEGTGSYEQYF	TGTGCCAGCAGTGAAGAAGGGACAGGGAGTTACGAGCAGTACTTC
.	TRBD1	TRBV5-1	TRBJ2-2	CASSLGQGATTGELFF	TGCGCCAGCAGCCTTGGACAGGGGGCGACCACCGGGGAGCTGTTTTTT
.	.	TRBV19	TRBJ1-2	CASSSGQSSNYGYTF	TGTGCCAGTAGTTCGGGACAAAGCTCTAACTATGGCTACACCTTC
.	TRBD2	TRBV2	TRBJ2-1	CASSEELAAYNEQFF	TGTGCCAGCAGTGAAGAACTAGCGGCCTACAATGAGCAGTTCTTC
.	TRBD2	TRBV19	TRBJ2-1	CASASGIYNEQFF	TGTGCCAGTGCTAGCGGGATTTACAATGAGCAGTTCTTC
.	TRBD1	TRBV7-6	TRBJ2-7	CASSPTPRGRTGEQYF	TGTGCCAGCAGCCCCACGCCCAGGGGGCGCACTGGCGAGCAGTACTTC
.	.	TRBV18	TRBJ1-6	CASSPRGPSSYNSPLHF	TGTGCCAGCTCACCGCGCGGCCCGAGCTCCTATAATTCACCCCTCCACTTT
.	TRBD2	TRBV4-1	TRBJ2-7	CASSQGLRELEQYF	TGCGCCAGCAGCCAAGGCTTGCGGGAGCTCGAGCAGTACTTC
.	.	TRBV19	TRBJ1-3	CASSRGAGNTIYF	TGTGCCAGTAGTAGGGGAGCCGGAAACACCATATATTTT
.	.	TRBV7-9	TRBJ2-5	CASSPVSRLQETQYF	TGTGCCAGCAGCCCGGTCTCGCGCCTCCAAGAGACCCAGTACTTC
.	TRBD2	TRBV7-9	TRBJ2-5	CASSLGALAGGGETQYF	TGTGCCAGCAGCTTAGGTGCCCTAGCGGGAGGGGGAGAGACCCAGTACTTC
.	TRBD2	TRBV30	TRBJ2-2	CAWSGLAGTVGTGELFF	TGTGCCTGGAGTGGACTAGCGGGAACGGTTGGGACCGGGGAGCTGTTTTTT
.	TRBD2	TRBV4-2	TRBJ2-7	CASSQDRGVTYEQYF	TGTGCCAGCAGCCAAGATCGGGGGGTTACCTACGAGCAGTACTTC
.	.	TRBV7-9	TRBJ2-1	CASSLGELNEQFF	TGTGCCAGCAGCTTAGGGGAGTTAAATGAGCAGTTCTTC
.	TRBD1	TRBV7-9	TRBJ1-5	CASSSGGGRQPQHF	TGTGCCAGCAGCTCGGGAGGGGGCAGGCAGCCCCAGCATTTT
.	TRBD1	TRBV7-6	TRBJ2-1	CASSSDSGQGYNEQFF	TGTGCCAGCAGCTCAGACTCGGGACAGGGGTACAATGAGCAGTTCTTC
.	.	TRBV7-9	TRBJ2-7	CASSSSFDPGEQYF	TGTGCCAGCAGCTCGTCCTTCGACCCGGGTGAGCAGTACTTC
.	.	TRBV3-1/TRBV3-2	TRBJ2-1	CASSQDPRVSSYNEQFF	TGTGCCAGCAGCCAAGATCCCAGGGTGAGCTCCTACAATGAGCAGTTCTTC
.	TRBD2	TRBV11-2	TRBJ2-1	CASSSLAGAIYEQFF	TGTGCCAGCAGCTCTTTAGCGGGAGCTATCTATGAGCAGTTCTTC
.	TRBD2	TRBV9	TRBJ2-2	CASSVATSANTGELFF	TGTGCCAGCAGCGTAGCGACTAGCGCGAACACCGGGGAGCTGTTTTTT
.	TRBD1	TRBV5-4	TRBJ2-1	CASSLAWTGNYNEQFF	TGTGCCAGCAGCTTGGCTTGGACAGGGAATTACAATGAGCAGTTCTTC
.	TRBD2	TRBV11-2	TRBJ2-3	CASMGGPGTSGRIKDTQYF	TGTGCCAGCATGGGGGGTCCCGGGACTAGCGGGAGGATTAAAGATACGCAGTATTTT
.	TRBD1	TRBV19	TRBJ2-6	CATKTGRNSGANVLTF	TGTGCCACCAAGACAGGGAGAAATTCTGGGGCCAACGTCCTGACTTTC
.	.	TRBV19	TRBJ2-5	CASSRSGRETQYF	TGTGCCAGTAGTCGATCCGGGAGAGAGACCCAGTACTTC
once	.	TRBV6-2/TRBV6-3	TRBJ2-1	CASSYLNDNEQFF	TGTGCCAGCAGTTACTTAAATGACAATGAGCAGTTCTTC
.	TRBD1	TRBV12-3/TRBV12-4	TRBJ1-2	CASKHRGLYGYTF	TGTGCCAGCAAACACAGGGGGCTCTATGGCTACACCTTC
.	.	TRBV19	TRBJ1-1	CASSINRVGGTEAFF	TGTGCCAGTAGTATCAACAGGGTCGGTGGGACTGAAGCTTTCTTT
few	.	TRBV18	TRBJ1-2	CASSPGTLRGYTF	TGTGCCAGCTCACCCGGGACATTGCGCGGCTACACCTTC
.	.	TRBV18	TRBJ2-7	CASSPSRTQSYEQYF	TGTGCCAGCTCACCGTCCAGGACACAATCCTACGAGCAGTACTTC
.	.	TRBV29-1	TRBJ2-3	CSVRDSGSTDTQYF	TGCAGCGTTCGAGACTCCGGATCCACAGATACGCAGTATTTT
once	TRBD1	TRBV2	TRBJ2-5	CASSSPGQGWETQYF	TGTGCCAGCAGTAGCCCGGGACAGGGGTGGGAGACCCAGTACTTC
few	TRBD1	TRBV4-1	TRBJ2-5	CASSQEGQGETQYF	TGCGCCAGCAGCCAAGAGGGACAGGGGGAGACCCAGTACTTC
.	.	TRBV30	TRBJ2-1	CAWSLSDEQFF	TGTGCCTGGAGCTTGTCGGATGAGCAGTTCTTC
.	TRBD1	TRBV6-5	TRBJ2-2	CASSYSDRGLTGELFF	TGTGCCAGCAGTTACTCGGACAGGGGTCTCACCGGGGAGCTGTTTTTT
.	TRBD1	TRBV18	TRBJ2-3	CASSHGTGRFTDTQYF	TGTGCCAGCTCTCATGGGACAGGGAGGTTCACAGATACGCAGTATTTT
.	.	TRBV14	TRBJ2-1	CASSQDSLAGVYNEQFF	TGTGCCAGCAGCCAAGATAGTTTAGCAGGGGTTTACAATGAGCAGTTCTTC
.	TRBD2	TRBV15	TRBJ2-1	CATSSPLTSGSPNEQFF	TGTGCCACCAGCAGTCCACTGACTAGCGGGAGCCCTAATGAGCAGTTCTTC
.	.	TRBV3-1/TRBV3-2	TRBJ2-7	CASSQDRYEAREQYF	TGTGCCAGCAGCCAAGATAGGTACGAGGCCCGGGAGCAGTACTTC
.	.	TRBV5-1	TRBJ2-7	CASSPNSYEQYF	TGCGCCAGCAGCCCCAACAGCTACGAGCAGTACTTC
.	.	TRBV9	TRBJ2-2	CASSVGSGTGELFF	TGTGCCAGCAGCGTAGGGTCAGGCACCGGGGAGCTGTTTTTT
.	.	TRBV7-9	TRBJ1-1	CASSLVYGNTEAFF	TGTGCCAGCAGCTTAGTTTACGGGAACACTGAAGCTTTCTTT
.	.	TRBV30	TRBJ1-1	CAWKGDGPNTEAFF	TGTGCCTGGAAGGGGGACGGACCGAACACTGAAGCTTTCTTT
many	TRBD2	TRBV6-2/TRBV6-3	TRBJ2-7	CASSLAGLLSYEQYF	TGTGCCAGCAGTTTAGCGGGACTCCTCTCCTACGAGCAGTACTTC
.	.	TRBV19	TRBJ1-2	CASSIIPIPGVDGYTF	TGTGCCAGTAGTATTATTCCGATTCCGGGGGTGGATGGCTACACCTTC
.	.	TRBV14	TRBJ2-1	CASSQDPADSYNEQFF	TGTGCCAGCAGCCAAGACCCAGCGGACTCCTACAATGAGCAGTTCTTC